Only a few counts were recorded for the clone carrying this T cell receptor (beta chain). As yet, its antigen is unknown. V lost 6 bases, J lost 0 bases, and 11 bases lay in between. The CDR3 is made up of 14 amino acids. Per germline, CDR1 DFQATT and CDR2 SNEGSKA (reference sequence). Via MiXCR, TCRdb re-called the RT-PCR reads, giving one row per CDR3 protein. The table has under 550,000 distinct CDR3 sequences, 7.2% seen once. The data derive from a study of response to subunit inactivated influenza vaccine. Study conclusions and caveats: Authors suggested few new T cells are recruited by each seasonal influenza vaccination.

The sequence derives from a man between 50 and 70 years old who received an inactivated influenza vaccine. The specimen was PBMCs from blood, collected less than 30 months after vaccination. The chain uses TRBV20-1 and TRBJ1-4; D ambiguous. CDR3 in amino acids: CSAQDPTTNEKLFF. DNA for the CDR3: TGCAGTGCGCAAGACCCAACAACTAATGAAAAACTGTTTTTT.